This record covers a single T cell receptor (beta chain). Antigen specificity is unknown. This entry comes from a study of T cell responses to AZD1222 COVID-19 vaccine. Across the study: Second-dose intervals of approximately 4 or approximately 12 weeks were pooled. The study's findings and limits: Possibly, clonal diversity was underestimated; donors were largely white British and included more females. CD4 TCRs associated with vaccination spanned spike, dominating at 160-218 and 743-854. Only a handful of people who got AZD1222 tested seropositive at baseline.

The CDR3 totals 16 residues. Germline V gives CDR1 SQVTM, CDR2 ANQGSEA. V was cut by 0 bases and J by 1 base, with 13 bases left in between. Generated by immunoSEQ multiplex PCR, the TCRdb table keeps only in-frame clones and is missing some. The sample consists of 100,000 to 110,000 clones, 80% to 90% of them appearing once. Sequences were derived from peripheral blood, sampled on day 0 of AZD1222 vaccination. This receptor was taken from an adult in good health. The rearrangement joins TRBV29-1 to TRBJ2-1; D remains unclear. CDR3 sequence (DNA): TGCAGCGTTGAAGATCTGGCAGGTGATTCCTACAATGAGCAGTTCTTC. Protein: CSVEDLAGDSYNEQFF.